Listed here are 32 T cell receptor beta chains from one sample, sequenced in a study of blood T cells in healthy people across ages. PCR was performed a second time for about 7 to 11 cycles using a sample-barcoded 5' primer and a J-beta primer mix. TCRdb redid the calling of the 5' RACE reads with MiXCR, one entry per CDR3 protein. Of roughly 700,000 distinct CDR3 sequences listed, around half were seen once; the top ten hold approximately 32%. The sequenced sample consisted of blood. The receptor source for this set is an older woman in good health.

This clonotype occurred many times. The V and J genes are TRBV10-3 and TRBJ2-7; D is ambiguous. The CDR3 consists of 14 residues. V lost 1 base and J 5 bases, leaving 12 bases between the germline ends. Germline V gene data show CDR1 as ENHRY and CDR2 as SYGVKD. The CDR3 spells CAISELERPHEQYF. The CDR3 DNA sequence: TGTGCCATCAGTGAGTTAGAGAGGCCCCACGAGCAGTACTTC.

This clonotype appeared a few times. The chain joins TRBV29-1 to TRBJ2-1; D is undetermined. Trimming cost V 3 bases and J 15 bases, with 12 bases left between them. Germline V gene sequence: CDR1 SQVTM, CDR2 ANQGSEA. The CDR3 spans 10 residues. The DNA of the CDR3 is TGCAGCGTTGAGGCTAGGCCTCCGTTCTTC. It is translated as CSVEARPPFF.

This clonotype was counted a few times. The chain has TRBV29-1 and TRBJ2-1; 10 nucleotides line up with TRBD1. Losses at the gene ends were 5 bases for V and 3 bases for J; bases not matched to a gene: 4. Germline CDR1 is SQVTM and CDR2 is ANQGSEA. The CDR3 has 14 residues. CDR3 nucleotide sequence: TGCAGCGTTTACCGGGACAGGGGCTACAATGAGCAGTTCTTC. This sequence encodes CSVYRDRGYNEQFF.

The J gene is TRBJ2-3, the V gene TRBV11-2; D not certain. CDR1 and CDR2 (germline): SGHAT, FQNNGV. The CDR3 sequence is 14 residues long. Between the trimmed V and J ends, which lost 5 bases and 8 bases, there was a span of 17 bases. In nucleotides, the CDR3 is TGTGCCAGCAGCCCTCCGGGCCGCACCGGTACGCAGTATTTT. Residues: CASSPPGRTGTQYF.

The chain has TRBV4-1 and TRBJ2-5, with D perhaps matching TRBD2 (5 bases). Judging by the DNA end, TRBJ2-4 fits better; the J call may be wrong. The CDR3 has 15 amino acids. The germline V gene encodes CDR1 MGHRA and CDR2 YSYEKL. CDR3 residues: CASSQPGENRYIQYF. In DNA, the CDR3 is TGCGCCAGCAGCCAGCCTGGGGAGAATAGGTACATTCAGTACTTC.

This clonotype was counted a single time. The chain has TRBV6-5 and TRBJ2-7; either TRBD1 or TRBD2 may fit D (5 bases each). Germline-derived CDR1 and CDR2 are MNHEY and SVGAGI. The CDR3 is 14 amino acids. Trimming cost V 1 base and J 2 bases, with 9 bases left between them. This CDR3 reads CASSYWGSPYEQYF. CDR3 DNA: TGTGCCAGCAGTTACTGGGGGTCCCCCTACGAGCAGTACTTC.

This clonotype appeared many times. The chain combines TRBV6-6 with TRBJ2-7, with 7 bases lining up with TRBD2. Germline V gene sequence: CDR1 MNHNY, CDR2 SVGAGI (reference sequence). V shed 5 bases, J shed 6 bases, and the junction held 10 bases outside the gene matches. This CDR3 has 14 amino acids. The CDR3 is CASSRGEGVGEQYF. Written as DNA, the CDR3 is TGTGCCAGCAGTCGGGGGGAGGGAGTCGGCGAGCAGTACTTC.

The chain carries TRBV7-9 and TRBJ2-1, with D possibly being TRBD1 (5 bases). This CDR3 is 14 amino acids long. From germline, CDR1 is SEHNR and CDR2 FQNEAQ (reference sequence). Trimming stripped 5 bases from V and 3 bases from J, with 11 bases between. In DNA, the CDR3 is TGTGCCAGCAGCAACACGGACAACTACAATGAGCAGTTCTTC. Protein: CASSNTDNYNEQFF.

As regards this clonotype: Sequence at one end of the junction differs from germline and may be a read error. CDR3 amino acids: CASSYGTSGRSSYNGQFF. The CDR3 DNA follows: TGTGCCAGCAGTTACGGGACTAGCGGGCGCTCGTCCTACAATGGGCAGTTCTTC. This rearrangement joins TRBV6-2 or TRBV6-3 to TRBJ2-1; 12 nucleotides match TRBD2. CDR1 and CDR2 (germline): MNHEY, SVGEGT. CDR3 length: 18 amino acids.

This clonotype was recorded a few times. This chain uses TRBV15 with TRBJ2-1, with a possible D match to TRBD2 (6 bases). The J call may be in error: the DNA end matches TRBJ2-7 better. The V gene's germline CDR1 is LNHNV and CDR2 YYDKDF (reference sequence). The CDR3 contains 18 residues. CDR3: CATSEAATFSGSYNEQYF. The CDR3 region has the DNA TGTGCCACCAGCGAGGCAGCAACTTTTAGCGGATCCTACAATGAGCAGTACTTC.

The rearrangement joins TRBV6-6 to TRBJ1-3; D remains ambiguous. This CDR3 is built from 11 residues. Trimming removed 4 bases from V and 3 bases from J, with 1 base in between. Looked up from germline, CDR1 is MNHNY and CDR2 is SVGAGI (reference sequence). CDR3: CASSFGNTIYF. CDR3 DNA: TGTGCCAGCAGTTTTGGAAACACCATATATTTT.

The chain couples TRBV27 to TRBJ2-7, with 7 bases that match TRBD1. Losses at the gene ends were 8 bases for V and 1 base for J; bases not matched to a gene: 14. Germline V gives CDR1 MNHEY, CDR2 SMNVEV (reference sequence). There are 16 residues in the CDR3. Written as DNA, the CDR3 is TGTGCCAGCCGCAGGGGAAGGCAGGGGGATTCCTACGAGCAGTACTTC. This gives the protein CASRRGRQGDSYEQYF.

The chain joins TRBV7-2 to TRBJ2-5; 8 nucleotides align to TRBD1. V shed 0 bases and J 12 bases; nucleotides not matched to a gene: 3. The CDR3 runs 12 residues. Germline V lookup: CDR1 SGHTA, CDR2 FQGNSA. DNA for the CDR3: TGTGCCAGCAGCTTAGCCGGACAGGGAGAGTACTTC. It translates to CASSLAGQGEYF.

At least ten counts were recorded for this clonotype. CDR3 protein: CSVEDQGDTQYF. The CDR3 DNA is TGCAGCGTTGAAGACCAAGGGGATACGCAGTATTTT. This sequence joins TRBV29-1 and TRBJ2-3; no definite D call. This CDR3 has 12 residues. Germline assignment: CDR1 SQVTM and CDR2 ANQGSEA. V shed 0 bases and J shed 6 bases, with 7 bases lying between them.

In the case of this clonotype: One end of the junction does not line up with germline, which may come from a read error. The genes are TRBV5-6 and TRBJ2-3, with D possibly being TRBD2 (6 bases). The germline gives CDR1 SGHDT, CDR2 YYEEEE. This CDR3 region has 16 residues. The CDR3 here is CASSPGLSYPTHTQYF. CDR3 in DNA: TGTGCCAGCAGCCCGGGACTGAGCTACCCCACACATACGCAGTATTTT.

The chain employs TRBV27 and TRBJ2-7; D gene unclear. The CDR3 length is 13 residues. Looked up from germline, CDR1 is MNHEY and CDR2 is SMNVEV (reference sequence). Between the trimmed V and J ends, which lost 4 bases and 2 bases, there was a span of 9 bases. The CDR3 coding sequence is TGTGCCAGCAGTTCCGCCCGAGCCTACGAGCAGTACTTC. Translation: CASSSARAYEQYF.

This chain joins TRBV29-1 and TRBJ1-4, with D possibly being TRBD1 (6 bases). Germline CDR1 SQVTM, CDR2 ANQGSEA. The CDR3 loop spans 14 amino acids. V lost 4 bases, J lost 6 bases, and 15 bases lay in between. The CDR3, as DNA: TGCAGCGTTGGCCGGAGGACAGCGGATGAAAAACTGTTTTTT. This sequence encodes CSVGRRTADEKLFF.

This clonotype was detected only a few times. This chain joins TRBV29-1 and TRBJ2-4; D remains ambiguous. Germline V CDR1 and CDR2: SQVTM, ANQGSEA. The CDR3 has 14 residues. Trimming removed 7 bases at V and 1 base at J, with 14 bases between. This chain's CDR3 is CSAQIPLAKNIQYF. As DNA, the CDR3 is TGCAGCGCTCAGATACCCTTGGCCAAAAACATTCAGTACTTC.

CDR3 residues: CASRVDRGWATEAFF. Here the CDR3 DNA reads TGTGCCAGCAGGGTAGACAGGGGCTGGGCAACTGAAGCTTTCTTT. The chain uses TRBV6-5 and TRBJ1-1; 8 bases line up with TRBD1. Germline V gene data show CDR1 as MNHEY and CDR2 as SVGAGI. The CDR3 sequence is 15 residues long. Trimming took 6 bases from V and 5 from J; bases not matched to a gene: 11.

The chain joins TRBV12-3 or TRBV12-4 to TRBJ2-3; D is perhaps TRBD1 or TRBD2 (5 bases each). V was shortened by 3 bases and J by 6 bases, with 10 bases between the two germline ends. CDR3 size: 13 residues. The CDR3 region is CASSFWGKDTQYF. The DNA of the CDR3 is TGTGCCAGCAGTTTCTGGGGGAAGGATACGCAGTATTTT.

The J gene is TRBJ2-1, the V gene TRBV5-1, with a weak D call TRBD1 (5 bases). Germline assignment: CDR1 SGHRS and CDR2 YFSETQ. With 4 bases removed from V and 5 bases from J, the gap between germline ends came to 10 bases. The CDR3 consists of 13 residues. The CDR3 loop reads CASSVGLDNEQFF. In nucleotides, the CDR3 is TGCGCCAGCAGCGTGGGGCTTGACAATGAGCAGTTCTTC.

The V call is TRBV20-1, the J call TRBJ1-1; D ambiguous. V lost 3 bases and J lost 9, with 11 bases in between. CDR1 DFQATT and CDR2 SNEGSKA come from the germline V gene (reference sequence). The CDR3 is 11 residues long. The CDR3 DNA follows: TGCAGTGCTAGTGCAGACAAAAAAGCTTTCTTT. Its translation is CSASADKKAFF.

The chain combines TRBV5-8 with TRBJ2-5; D is ambiguous. Germline CDR1 is SGHTS and CDR2 is YDEGEE. V was shortened by 7 bases and J by 3 bases, with 16 bases between the two germline ends. This CDR3 is built from 14 residues. CDR3: CASFESWVKETQYF. CDR3 in DNA: TGTGCCAGCTTTGAGTCCTGGGTGAAAGAGACCCAGTACTTC.

The V and J genes are TRBV5-1 and TRBJ2-7; 12 bases align to TRBD2. The CDR3 contains 18 residues. Per the germline V gene, CDR1 is SGHRS and CDR2 is YFSETQ. After removal of 0 bases from V and 3 bases from J, the junction contained 10 bases not matched to a gene. The CDR3 DNA follows: TGCGCCAGCAGCTTGGTCGTCCTAGCGGGAGGGCCTGTCTACGAGCAGTACTTC. This gives the protein CASSLVVLAGGPVYEQYF.

This clonotype showed up just a few times. The rearrangement joins TRBV5-1 to TRBJ2-5, with 10 bases fitting TRBD2. J gave up 1 base and V 6 bases, and 3 bases lay outside the gene matches. CDR1 is SGHRS, CDR2 YFSETQ, per germline. This CDR3 region has 14 residues. The CDR3 coding sequence is TGCGCCAGCACGGAGCGGGAGGGCCAAGAGACCCAGTACTTC. Protein sequence: CASTEREGQETQYF.

This clonotype was found once. V usage is TRBV27 and J usage is TRBJ2-1, with D perhaps matching TRBD2 (6 bases). The V end was cut by 8 bases, the J end by 9 bases, with 20 bases between. This CDR3 is built from 14 residues. Germline V gene data show CDR1 as MNHEY and CDR2 as SMNVEV (reference sequence). The CDR3 DNA follows: TGTGCCAGCGGCCGGGACTCGGAATGGGGTGAGCAGTTCTTC. Translated, it gives CASGRDSEWGEQFF.

The chain combines TRBV27 with TRBJ2-3; the D gene could be TRBD1 or TRBD2 (5 bases each). The CDR3 consists of 16 residues. Between the trimmed V and J ends, which lost 3 bases and 0 bases, there was a span of 13 bases. Germline V gene data show CDR1 as MNHEY and CDR2 as SMNVEV (reference sequence). For the CDR3, the DNA is TGTGCCAGCAGTTTTCGGGGCGGGTCGAGCACAGATACGCAGTATTTT. Translating gives CASSFRGGSSTDTQYF.

The chain has TRBV7-2 and TRBJ2-1; 10 positions agree with TRBD1. The germline V gene encodes CDR1 SGHTA and CDR2 FQGNSA. The CDR3 is 16 amino acids. The V segment lost 1 base and the J segment 7 bases; nucleotides outside the gene matches: 7. The CDR3, as DNA: TGTGCCAGCAGCTTAGTGACAGGGGGCGCGAGGAATGAGCAGTTCTTC. It specifies CASSLVTGGARNEQFF.

The chain links TRBV11-2 to TRBJ2-5; TRBD1 matches at 11 bases. The ends lost 5 bases at V and 9 bases at J; junction bases unmatched: 14. The CDR3 totals 16 residues. CDR1 and CDR2 (germline): SGHAT, FQNNGV. Here the CDR3 reads CASSPLWGQGVEAQYF. The CDR3 nucleotides read TGTGCCAGCAGCCCCTTATGGGGACAGGGGGTCGAGGCCCAGTACTTC.

The rearrangement uses TRBV29-1 and TRBJ1-1; 9 positions agree with TRBD1. Trimming cost V 4 bases and J 6 bases; bases outside gene matches: 3. The CDR3 runs 12 residues. From germline, CDR1 is SQVTM and CDR2 ANQGSEA. CDR3 region: CSVGDRDSEAFF. The CDR3, as DNA: TGCAGCGTTGGGGACAGGGACTCTGAAGCTTTCTTT. Based on the CDR3 plus reference TRBV29-1 and TRBJ1-1, the full variable domain is SAVISQKPSRDICQRGTSLTIQCQVDSQVTMMFWYRQQPGQSLTLIATANQGSEATYESGFVIDKFPISRPNLTFSTLTVSNMSPEDSSIYLCSVGDRDSEAFFGQGTRLTVV.

The genes are TRBV25-1 and TRBJ2-7; TRBD1 matches 11 bases. The CDR3 extends over 15 amino acids. Trimming cost V 6 bases and J 2 bases; bases outside gene matches: 6. Germline V gene sequence: CDR1 MGHDK, CDR2 SYGVNS. CDR3 sequence (DNA): TGTGCCAGCAGGGCAACGGGACAGGGGGCCTACGAGCAGTACTTC. Translation gives CASRATGQGAYEQYF.

Of note for this clonotype: A much larger clonotype is one base distant, so this may be a read error. The chain carries TRBV20-1 and TRBJ1-2; D remains ambiguous. The V gene lost 0 bases and the J gene lost 4 bases, with 9 bases spanning the gap. The length of the CDR3 is 13 residues. CDR1 and CDR2 (germline): DFQATT, SNEGSKA (reference sequence). This chain's CDR3 is CSARDSTGYGYTF. The CDR3 DNA sequence: TGCAGTGCTAGAGATAGCACGGGCTATGGCTACACCTTC.